This T cell receptor (beta chain) was identified during a study of cytomegalovirus exposure and HLA in healthy donors. Notes on the study in general: In a later analysis, parvovirus B19, influenza, CMV and Epstein-Barr virus appeared linked to several top co-occurrence clusters. Analysis was performed later, and it showed HLA-associated TCR beta chains to be more clonally expanded than equally common others. In an earlier analysis, productive rearrangement rates for most beta V segments clustered near 87% or 30%.

PCR was performed using 60 Vbeta and 13 Jbeta primers. Profiled with immunoSEQ multiplex PCR; TCRdb holds only in-frame clones, not every one. The table lists about 160,000 clones, around three quarters of them singletons. The germline V gene encodes CDR1 SGHKS and CDR2 YYEKEE (reference sequence). V lost 4 bases to trimming and J lost 6 bases; unmatched junction nucleotides: 8. This CDR3 spans 15 amino acids. Comments on this clone: No antigen is known for it.

The V call is TRBV5-5, the J call TRBJ2-4, with 9 bases matching TRBD2. The TCR sequence derives from a man aged 40-55 years in good health and CMV-seronegative. The sample was PBMCs. CDR3: CASSPVAGEANIQYF. CDR3 in DNA: TGTGCCAGCAGCCCGGTAGCGGGAGAGGCAAACATTCAGTACTTC.